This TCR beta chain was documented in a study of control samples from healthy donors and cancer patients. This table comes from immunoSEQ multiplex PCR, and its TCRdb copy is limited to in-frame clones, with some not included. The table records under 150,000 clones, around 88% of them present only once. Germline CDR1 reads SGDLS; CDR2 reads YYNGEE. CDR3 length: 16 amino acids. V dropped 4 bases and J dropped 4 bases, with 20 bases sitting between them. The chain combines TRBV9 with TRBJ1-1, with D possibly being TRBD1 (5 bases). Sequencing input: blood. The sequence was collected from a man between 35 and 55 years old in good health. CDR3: CASSPRPSGVGTEAFF. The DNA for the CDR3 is TGTGCCAGCAGCCCCCGGCCTTCGGGGGTGGGCACTGAAGCTTTCTTT.